Following are 3 T cell receptor beta chains from one sample sequenced in a study of technical replicates of blood from a few donors. TCRdb keeps only in-frame clones here, not all; method: immunoSEQ multiplex PCR. The table lists approximately 69,000 clones, over 80% of them singletons. Input material: PBMCs. These receptor sequences come from a human donor in good health. Some clones in this sample may be carry-over from other donors' samples.

This clone was found a few times. V is TRBV5-4 and J is TRBJ1-6; 8 nucleotides match TRBD1. The CDR3 sequence is 14 residues long. Germline lookup yields CDR1 SGHNT and CDR2 YYREEE (reference sequence). Trimming at V came to 1 base and at J to 10 bases, leaving 4 bases not matched to a gene. The CDR3 DNA reads as TGTGCCAGCAGCTTGACAGGGGGTGGGTCACCCCTCCACTTT. It encodes CASSLTGGGSPLHF.

This clone is a singleton in its sample. The genes are TRBV15 and TRBJ2-1, with D tentatively TRBD2 (6 bases). This CDR3 is built from 15 residues. The V gene's germline CDR1 is LNHNV and CDR2 YYDKDF (reference sequence). The ends were cut back, 3 bases at V and 7 bases at J, with 16 bases in the middle. As DNA, the CDR3 is TGTGCCACCAGCAGTGGGACTCTTCCCCCGAATGAGCAGTTCTTC. As protein: CATSSGTLPPNEQFF.

The chain uses TRBV11-2 and TRBJ2-3, with 8 bases lining up with TRBD2. V gave up 1 base and J gave up 2 bases; unmatched junction bases: 5. Germline assignment: CDR1 SGHAT and CDR2 FQNNGV. The length of the CDR3 is 16 residues. The CDR3 bases are TGTGCCAGCAGCTTAGTGGCTAGCGGGTCCACAGATACGCAGTATTTT. Protein product: CASSLVASGSTDTQYF.